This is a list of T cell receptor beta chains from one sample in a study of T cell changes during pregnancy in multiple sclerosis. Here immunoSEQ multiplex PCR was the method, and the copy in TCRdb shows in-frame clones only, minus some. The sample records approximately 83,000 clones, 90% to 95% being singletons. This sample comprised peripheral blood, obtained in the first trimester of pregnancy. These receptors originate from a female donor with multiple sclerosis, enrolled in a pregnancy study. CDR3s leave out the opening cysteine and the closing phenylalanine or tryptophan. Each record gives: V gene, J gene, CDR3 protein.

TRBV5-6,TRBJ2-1,ASSAVGAGGLSEQF
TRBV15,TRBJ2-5,ATSRDRGGAKTQY
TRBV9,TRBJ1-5,ASSVGGINQPQH
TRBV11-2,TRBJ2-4,ASSLEETGAKNIQY
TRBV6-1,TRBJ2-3,ASTRWTASTDTQY
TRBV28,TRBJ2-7,ASSSTGRNYEQY
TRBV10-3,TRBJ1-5,ASDNLRGVGQPQH
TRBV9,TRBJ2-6,ASSVGPTLFSGANVLT
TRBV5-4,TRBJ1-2,ASSLGDRPYGYT
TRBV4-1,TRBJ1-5,ASSRLRGDQPQH
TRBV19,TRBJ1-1,ASSIWGQGINTEAF
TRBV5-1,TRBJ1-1,ASSLGGSRGTEAF